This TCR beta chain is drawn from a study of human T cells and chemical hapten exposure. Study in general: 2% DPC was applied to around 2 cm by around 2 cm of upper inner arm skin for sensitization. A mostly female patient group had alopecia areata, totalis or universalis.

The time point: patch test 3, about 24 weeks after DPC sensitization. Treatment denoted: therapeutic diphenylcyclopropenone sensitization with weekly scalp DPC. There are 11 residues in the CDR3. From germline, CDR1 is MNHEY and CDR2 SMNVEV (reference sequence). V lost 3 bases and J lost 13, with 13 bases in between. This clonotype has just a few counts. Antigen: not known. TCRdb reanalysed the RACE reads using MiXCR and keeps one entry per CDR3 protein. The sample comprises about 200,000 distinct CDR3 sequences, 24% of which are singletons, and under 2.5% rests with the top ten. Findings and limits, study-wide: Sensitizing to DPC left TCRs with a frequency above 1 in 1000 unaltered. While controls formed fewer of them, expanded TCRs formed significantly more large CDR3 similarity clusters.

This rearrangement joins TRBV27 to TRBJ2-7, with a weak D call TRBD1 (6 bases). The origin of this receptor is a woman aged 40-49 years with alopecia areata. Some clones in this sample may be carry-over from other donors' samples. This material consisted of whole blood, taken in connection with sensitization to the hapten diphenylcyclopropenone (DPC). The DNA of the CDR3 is TGTGCCAGCAGTTTTATGGGACAAGTATACTTC. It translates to CASSFMGQVYF.